The text below deals with one T cell receptor beta chain. No cognate antigen has been identified for it. No base quality information exists; no much larger clone differs at one position. TCRbeta CDR3 regions were amplified from genomic DNA using the immunoSEQ Assay, a bias-controlled multiplex PCR. Per the authors' processing: The number of nucleated cells in each sample was estimated by amplification of reference gene primers within the assay. Sequence reads were collapsed and filtered to measure the absolute abundance of every unique TCRbeta CDR3 rearrangement. For each sample, productive Simpson clonality was calculated as the square root of Simpson's diversity index over productive rearrangements. Drawn from immuneACCESS, this table holds only the in-frame rearrangements with V and J called that TCRdb kept. Clones are partly lost; checked studies trace under half to an unresolved V gene and leave the rest unexplained. V, J and clone size reflect that table, while D and trimming were determined from the DNA. Here the sample has just over 95,000 clones; approximately 87% occur a single time. The ten largest make up over 15% of the sample.

V is cut by 5 bases and J by 8 bases, and the space between the germline ends is 21 bases. From its cysteine to its phenylalanine, the CDR3 spans 15 amino acids. Kept here is only the CDR3 DNA, which spans 45 bases and is read in frame from base 1. CDR1 and CDR2 were assigned from the germline V gene (reference sequence) as MNHEY and SMNVEV. The sample is drawn from a study of blood T cell repertoires in COVID-19 (TCRdb year 2020). For context, the study as a whole: Samples covering the acute and convalescent phases of COVID-19 were provided by collaborators in the United States, Italy and Spain. Sample metadata almost always included a de-identified subject ID, COVID-19 status, age in years and sex. HLA class I and class II types, where available, came from metadata supplied by the sample provider rather than from assay-based typing. The repertoires were released in a freely available public database meant as a resource for research on the immune response to SARS-CoV-2. The prospective study material was composed of cDNA or gDNA derived from T cells, B-cell-depleted T cells, or PBMCs. Samples were obtained from the ongoing ImmuneRACE study (first 160 participants) and from 1,000 to 1,500 subjects provided by 6 global collaborators. The dataset comprised deeply sampled blood TCRbeta repertoires from subjects exposed to, actively infected with, or recovered from COVID-19.

The collaborating institutions used their own protocols to collect whole blood in K2EDTA tubes. For TCRbeta analysis, collaborators shipped samples as frozen whole blood, isolated PBMCs, or DNA extracted from either of those sample types. Overall study outcomes, separate from this receptor: The amount of clinical and demographic metadata varied by source and participant and was provided uncurated.

Material: peripheral blood. Rearrangement joined TRBV27 to TRBJ1-2, with a tentative D gene TRBD1 over 6 matching bases. The receptor's source is a human donor in a cohort sampled during active COVID-19. In nucleotide form, the sequence is TGTGCCAGCAGTCCCGTCGAAGGGGGTCCCGAGGGCTACACCTTC. It encodes CASSPVEGGPEGYTF.